A single sample gave rise to the 12 T cell receptor beta chains below, sequenced in a study of T cells in tuberculosis. Clones were sequenced by immunoSEQ multiplex PCR, and TCRdb holds only the in-frame ones, with some missing. The profile shows about 31,000 clones, 95% to 97% of them singletons. Sequencing was done on a sample of PBMCs. These receptors were taken from a donor aged 5-35 years with latent tuberculosis or without tuberculosis infection.

The rearrangement uses TRBV2 and TRBJ1-1; D may be TRBD1 (5 bases). Germline CDR1 SNHLY, CDR2 FYNNEI. The CDR3 consists of 13 residues. V shed 10 bases and J shed 10 bases, with 22 bases lying between them. The CDR3 DNA sequence: TGTGCCACCGAGGACCCATCTCTGACAGTAGCTTTCTTT. Its protein is CATEDPSLTVAFF.

This chain joins TRBV15 and TRBJ2-3, with a tentative D call TRBD1 (5 bases). Per the germline V gene, CDR1 is LNHNV and CDR2 is YYDKDF (reference sequence). V gave up 0 bases and J gave up 0 bases, with 10 bases separating them. The CDR3 is 16 residues long. The CDR3 sequence: CATSRDDSSSTDTQYF. In nucleotides, the CDR3 is TGTGCCACCAGCAGAGATGACAGCAGTAGCACAGATACGCAGTATTTT.

The rearrangement uses TRBV2 and TRBJ2-5, with TRBD1 as a possible D gene (5 bases). Germline CDR1 is SNHLY and CDR2 is FYNNEI. V lost 6 bases and J lost 4, with 15 bases in between. CDR3 length equals 14 residues. The CDR3 loop reads CASSRQLHLETQYF. CDR3 nucleotide sequence: TGTGCCAGCAGCCGACAGTTACATCTAGAGACCCAGTACTTC.

V gene TRBV4-1 combines with J gene TRBJ2-3; 13 bases are a match to TRBD2. Trimming removed 1 base from V and 5 bases from J; junction bases left unmatched: 6. The CDR3 extends over 17 amino acids. The V gene's germline CDR1 is MGHRA and CDR2 YSYEKL. CDR3 in DNA: TGCGCCAGCAGCCAAGGGACTAGCGGGGGTCTCGGAGATACGCAGTATTTT. Translation: CASSQGTSGGLGDTQYF.

The gene calls are TRBV9 and TRBJ2-2; 8 nucleotides align to TRBD1. The CDR3 contains 15 residues. Per germline, CDR1 SGDLS and CDR2 YYNGEE. V was clipped by 4 bases and J by 4 bases; unmatched bases: 6. The CDR3 loop is CASSTRQGSTGELFF. CDR3 coding DNA: TGTGCCAGCAGCACCAGACAGGGGAGCACCGGGGAGCTGTTTTTT.

This clone has a single count. This sequence joins TRBV5-5 and TRBJ2-3; unclear D gene. The CDR3 extends over 12 amino acids. The germline V gene has CDR1 SGHKS and CDR2 YYEKEE (reference sequence). V was pared by 4 bases and J by 6 bases, with 9 bases between. CDR3 loop: CASSPLSDTQYF. The CDR3 DNA reads TGTGCCAGCAGCCCCCTCTCGGATACGCAGTATTTT.

The chain carries TRBV6-1 and TRBJ2-5, with D maybe TRBD2 (7 bases). Trimming pared 2 bases from V and 5 bases from J, leaving 21 bases between. There are 17 residues in the CDR3. Germline CDR1 is MNHNS and CDR2 is SASEGT. CDR3 in amino acids: CASSERVRRGPRETQYF. Written as DNA, the CDR3 is TGTGCCAGCAGTGAAAGAGTAAGGCGGGGGCCACGTGAGACCCAGTACTTC.

The genes are TRBV19 and TRBJ1-5; D is unresolved. The V gene lost 4 bases and the J gene lost 1 base, with 8 bases spanning the gap. The germline V gene encodes CDR1 LNHDA and CDR2 SQIVND (reference sequence). The CDR3 has 14 amino acids. This chain's CDR3 is CASSTLGSNQPQHF. The CDR3 DNA reads TGTGCCAGTAGTACCCTAGGAAGCAATCAGCCCCAGCATTTT.

The DNA of the CDR3 is TGTGCCTGGAGTTCGGGACAGGGTCTTCAGCCCCAGCATTTT. Translating it yields CAWSSGQGLQPQHF. The chain joins TRBV30 to TRBJ1-5, with 9 bases matching TRBD1. The CDR3 is 14 residues long. Germline V gives CDR1 GTSNPN, CDR2 SVGIG (reference sequence). V lost 2 bases to trimming and J lost 6 bases; unmatched junction nucleotides: 5.

This chain connects TRBV10-3 to TRBJ1-5, with no clear D. V lost 3 bases and J lost 0, with 15 bases in between. CDR1 ENHRY and CDR2 SYGVKD come from the germline V gene. CDR3 length: 17 amino acids. CDR3: CAISERLGAYSNQPQHF. CDR3 sequence (DNA): TGTGCCATCAGTGAAAGATTGGGAGCTTATAGCAATCAGCCCCAGCATTTT.

A remark on this clone: This specimen includes other DNA sequences encoding the same CDR3. The chain is built from TRBV5-1 and TRBJ2-2; D is possibly TRBD1 (6 bases). The germline V gene has CDR1 SGHRS and CDR2 YFSETQ. V shed 2 bases and J shed 5 bases, with 7 bases lying between them. CDR3 length equals 13 residues. This CDR3 is CASSFQGTGELFF. The CDR3 DNA reads TGCGCCAGCAGCTTCCAGGGGACCGGGGAGCTGTTTTTT.

This CDR3 is CASSTDSNTEAFF. The CDR3 nucleotides read TGTGCCAGCAGCACGGACAGCAACACTGAAGCTTTCTTT. The J gene is TRBJ1-1, the V gene TRBV7-2; perhaps TRBD1 as D (6 bases). The CDR3 sequence is 13 residues long. CDR1 and CDR2 (germline): SGHTA, FQGNSA. V was shortened by 5 bases and J by 2 bases, with 9 bases between the two germline ends.